Below, 25 T cell receptor beta chains from the same sample are listed, as sequenced in a study of T cells in Graves' hyperthyroidism and ophthalmopathy. From RNA transcripts, TCR beta CDR3 regions were amplified. TCR CDR3 regions were first amplified by RT-PCR with HTBI primers. TCRdb re-analysed the multiplex PCR reads in MiXCR, keeping a single row per CDR3 protein. The data hold hundreds of thousands of distinct CDR3 sequences, with roughly 15% observed a single time. Specimen: blood. Receptors originate from a middle-aged woman with Graves' ophthalmopathy.

The V gene is TRBV5-1, the J gene TRBJ2-5; weak D call: TRBD1 (5 bases). Germline V lookup: CDR1 SGHRS, CDR2 YFSETQ. V lost 1 base, J lost 4 bases, and 11 bases lay in between. The CDR3 spans 14 residues. In DNA form, the CDR3 reads TGCGCCAGCAGCTTGTTAGGCAGGGTAGAGACCCAGTACTTC. Residues: CASSLLGRVETQYF. Based on the CDR3 plus reference TRBV5-1 and TRBJ2-5, the full variable domain is KAGVTQTPRYLIKTRGQQVTLSCSPISGHRSVSWYQQTPGQGLQFLFEYFSETQRNKGNFPGRFSGRQFSNSRSEMNVSTLELGDSALYLCASSLLGRVETQYFGPGTRLLVL.

This clonotype was picked up many times. The chain is built from TRBV29-1 and TRBJ2-7; D assignment may be TRBD1 or TRBD2 (6 bases each). V was shortened by 6 bases and J by 4 bases, with 19 bases between the two germline ends. Germline CDR1 is SQVTM and CDR2 is ANQGSEA. The CDR3 is 14 residues long. The CDR3 nucleotides are TGCAGCGTCTCTTTGCGGGACAAACCTTACGAGCAGTACTTC. It yields the protein CSVSLRDKPYEQYF.

Only a few counts were recorded for this clonotype. The chain joins TRBV19 to TRBJ1-5, with 7 bases lining up with TRBD1. V dropped 3 bases and J dropped 3; count of bases not matched to a gene: 5. The CDR3 contains 15 residues. Germline V gene sequence: CDR1 LNHDA, CDR2 SQIVND (reference sequence). CDR3 sequence reads: CASSILGTVNQPQHF. In DNA form, the CDR3 reads TGTGCCAGTAGTATCCTAGGGACAGTCAATCAGCCCCAGCATTTT.

This clonotype was picked up many times. Here the CDR3 reads CASRLAGTGELFF. CDR3 nucleotides: TGTGCCAGCAGACTAGCTGGCACCGGGGAGCTGTTTTTT. The V call is TRBV3-1, the J call TRBJ2-2, with D perhaps TRBD2 (6 bases). The CDR3 totals 13 residues. Trimming took 6 bases from V and 4 from J, leaving 9 bases between them. Germline-derived CDR1 and CDR2 are LGHDT and YNNKEL (reference sequence).

The chain uses TRBV4-1 and TRBJ2-1, with TRBD2 identical over 12 bases. The V segment lost 4 bases and the J segment 8 bases; nucleotides outside the gene matches: 21. Germline-derived CDR1 and CDR2 are MGHRA and YSYEKL. This CDR3 spans 20 amino acids. CDR3 sequence reads: CASSPRSRPGTSGRLDEQFF. The CDR3 nucleotides are TGCGCCAGCAGCCCCAGGTCCCGTCCAGGAACTAGCGGGAGGTTAGATGAGCAGTTCTTC.

This clonotype was seen at least ten times. CDR3 loop: CSAPRQGGYEQYF. In DNA, the CDR3 is TGCAGTGCTCCTCGCCAGGGCGGCTACGAGCAGTACTTC. V usage is TRBV20-1 and J usage is TRBJ2-7; D is perhaps TRBD1 (5 bases). V was pared by 5 bases and J by 3 bases, with 14 bases between. The CDR3 has 13 residues. CDR1 is DFQATT and CDR2 is SNEGSKA in the germline V gene (reference sequence).

The chain has TRBV27 and TRBJ1-2; D remains unclear. CDR1 and CDR2 (germline): MNHEY, SMNVEV (reference sequence). The CDR3 runs to 15 residues. V lost 6 bases, J lost 3 bases, and 17 bases lay in between. The CDR3 spells CASSPWANRDYGYTF. The CDR3, as DNA: TGTGCCAGCAGCCCCTGGGCCAATAGAGACTATGGCTACACCTTC.

There are many counts of this clonotype. The chain couples TRBV7-2 to TRBJ2-1, with D hard to call. The CDR3 extends over 15 amino acids. Between the trimmed V and J ends, which lost 5 bases and 3 bases, there was a span of 14 bases. Looked up from germline, CDR1 is SGHTA and CDR2 is FQGNSA. The CDR3 DNA sequence: TGTGCCAGCAGCCAACATAACTACTTCTACAATGAGCAGTTCTTC. Translated, it gives CASSQHNYFYNEQFF. Complete variable domain (other parts from reference TRBV7-2 and TRBJ2-1): GAGVSQSPSNKVTEKGKDVELRCDPISGHTALYWYRQSLGQGLEFLIYFQGNSAPDKSGLPSDRFSAERTGGSVSTLTIQRTQQEDSAVYLCASSQHNYFYNEQFFGPGTRLTVL.

The table lists this clonotype with many counts. The chain links TRBV12-3 or TRBV12-4 to TRBJ1-5; the D gene is possibly TRBD1 (5 bases). V shed 5 bases and J shed 1 base, with 12 bases lying between them. The CDR3 length is 15 residues. This CDR3 reads CASSQQGLSNQPQHF. CDR3 nucleotides: TGTGCCAGCAGTCAGCAGGGCTTGAGCAATCAGCCCCAGCATTTT.

V usage is TRBV4-1 and J usage is TRBJ2-7; D remains ambiguous. The CDR3 has 14 residues. Per germline, CDR1 MGHRA and CDR2 YSYEKL. The V end was cut by 4 bases, the J end by 4 bases, with 14 bases between. CDR3 protein: CASSPTTSGYEQYF. CDR3 coding DNA: TGCGCCAGCAGCCCCACGACTTCGGGTTACGAGCAGTACTTC.

The rearrangement uses TRBV2 and TRBJ2-7; TRBD2 aligns across 14 bases. CDR1 and CDR2 from the germline V gene are SNHLY and FYNNEI. V was clipped by 3 bases and J by 2 bases; unmatched bases: 3. This CDR3 region has 16 residues. CDR3 DNA: TGTGCCAGCAGTGATGGGACTAGCGGGAGACCCTACGAGCAGTACTTC. This encodes CASSDGTSGRPYEQYF.

This clonotype was seen many times. The rearrangement links TRBV5-1 to TRBJ2-5; 10 positions match TRBD2. The length of the CDR3 is 15 residues. Trimming at V came to 3 bases and at J to 5 bases, leaving 7 bases not matched to a gene. The germline CDR1 and CDR2 sequences are SGHRS and YFSETQ. CDR3 residues: CASSYLAGVGETQYF. The CDR3 nucleotides read TGCGCCAGCAGCTACCTAGCGGGAGTGGGGGAGACCCAGTACTTC.

V gene TRBV24-1 combines with J gene TRBJ2-1, with 9 positions matching TRBD1. The V and J ends lost 9 bases and 8 bases, in that order; junction bases with no gene match: 13. This CDR3 is built from 15 residues. Germline loops: CDR1 KGHDR, CDR2 SFDVKD. The CDR3, as DNA: TGTGCCACCTCTTCAGGGACAGGGCGTATAGATGAGCAGTTCTTC. Translated, it gives CATSSGTGRIDEQFF.

As to this clonotype: A single base separates this from a much larger clone, so it may be a read error. V usage is TRBV11-2 and J usage is TRBJ2-2; 7 bases match TRBD1. J was trimmed by 3 bases and V by 6 bases; bases with no gene match: 7. The germline CDR1 and CDR2 sequences are SGHAT and FQNNGV. The CDR3 has 15 residues. The CDR3 DNA reads TGTGCCAGCAGGAACGCCAGGGGGTACACCGGGGAGCTGTTTTTT. It encodes CASRNARGYTGELFF.

This clonotype was detected ten times or more. The V gene is TRBV6-1, the J gene TRBJ1-1; no clear D. Trimming left V 5 bases short and J 13 bases short, with 23 bases between. This CDR3 contains 14 residues. Germline CDR1 MNHNS, CDR2 SASEGT. DNA for the CDR3: TGTGCCAGCAGTTCCGTTAGGTGGCCGGCAGGAGTTTTCTTT. This sequence encodes CASSSVRWPAGVFF.

The sample holds many counts of this clonotype. The rearrangement links TRBV2 to TRBJ1-5, with 7 nucleotides matching TRBD1. The V segment lost 8 bases and the J segment 5 bases; nucleotides outside the gene matches: 12. Germline V gene sequence: CDR1 SNHLY, CDR2 FYNNEI. The CDR3 runs 15 residues. CDR3 DNA sequence: TGTGCCAGCGGAGGGAGGGACAGTTTCTATCAGCCCCAGCATTTT. Residues: CASGGRDSFYQPQHF.

This clonotype was seen at least ten times. This sequence joins TRBV20-1 and TRBJ2-7; TRBD2 agrees at 7 bases. Germline V gene sequence: CDR1 DFQATT, CDR2 SNEGSKA (reference sequence). The ends lost 1 base at V and 6 bases at J; junction bases unmatched: 12. This CDR3 has 15 amino acids. CDR3 sequence (DNA): TGCAGTGCTAGAGGCGGGGTAGCGGGCTTCTCCGAGCAGTACTTC. This sequence encodes CSARGGVAGFSEQYF.

This chain links TRBV9 with TRBJ1-1; weak D call: TRBD1 (5 bases). The ends were cut back, 0 bases at V and 6 bases at J, with 12 bases in the middle. Germline assignment: CDR1 SGDLS and CDR2 YYNGEE. This CDR3 spans 14 amino acids. CDR3 sequence (DNA): TGTGCCAGCAGCGTAGAGTTGTGGGGGGCTGAAGCTTTCTTT. Protein: CASSVELWGAEAFF.

This clonotype came up many times. The CDR3 bases are TGTGCCTGGAACCGGAACCACAATGAGCAGTTCTTC. Translating it yields CAWNRNHNEQFF. The chain joins TRBV30 to TRBJ2-1; D ambiguous. The germline CDR1 and CDR2 sequences are GTSNPN and SVGIG (reference sequence). The CDR3 runs 12 residues. Trimming removed 4 bases from V and 5 bases from J, with 9 bases in between.

About this clonotype: Given a much more abundant clone one base away, this may be a read error. This rearrangement joins TRBV27 to TRBJ2-7; no reliable D call. The length of the CDR3 is 14 residues. The germline CDR1 and CDR2 sequences are MNHEY and SMNVEV (reference sequence). V shed 5 bases and J shed 6 bases, with 17 bases lying between them. DNA of the CDR3: TGTGCCAGCAGTCTTTTGGTCCCTCGTTTCGAGCAGTACTTC. Its protein is CASSLLVPRFEQYF.

Turning to this clonotype: One base away lies a much larger clone, so this may be a sequencing read error. This chain links TRBV7-6 with TRBJ2-1, with D possibly TRBD2 on 5 matching bases. Germline CDR1 SGHVS, CDR2 FNYEAQ. This CDR3 is built from 14 residues. The V end lost 5 bases, the J end lost 3 bases, and 11 bases lay between the germline ends. The CDR3 loop is CASSKHEGYNEQFF. The CDR3 bases are TGTGCCAGCAGCAAACATGAGGGCTACAATGAGCAGTTCTTC.

This clonotype was detected many times. The CDR3 nucleotides are TGTGCCAGCAGCTTGACGGGAGCATTGAATGAGCAGTTCTTC. This sequence encodes CASSLTGALNEQFF. The chain combines TRBV7-9 with TRBJ2-1; TRBD2 might be the D (6 bases). The V end lost 3 bases, the J end lost 7 bases, and 13 bases lay between the germline ends. CDR1 and CDR2 from the germline V gene are SEHNR and FQNEAQ (reference sequence). The CDR3 has 14 amino acids.

This clonotype appeared many times. The chain joins TRBV7-9 to TRBJ2-7, with D maybe TRBD2 (5 bases). V was shortened by 4 bases and J by 5 bases, with 12 bases between the two germline ends. The length of the CDR3 is 13 residues. The V gene's germline CDR1 is SEHNR and CDR2 FQNEAQ (reference sequence). CDR3 sequence reads: CASSSREGHEQYF. DNA of the CDR3: TGTGCCAGCAGCTCGCGAGAGGGCCACGAGCAGTACTTC. The variable domain in full, with the rest retrieved from reference TRBV7-9 and TRBJ2-7, is DTGVSQNPRHKITKRGQNVTFRCDPISEHNRLYWYRQTLGQGPEFLTYFQNEAQLEKSRLLSDRFSAERPKGSFSTLEIQRTEQGDSAMYLCASSSREGHEQYFGPGTRLTVT.

This clonotype was counted ten times or more. V usage is TRBV5-1 and J usage is TRBJ2-3; D unclear. Trimming pared 0 bases from V and 0 bases from J, leaving 14 bases between. Germline CDR1 and CDR2: SGHRS and YFSETQ. The CDR3 runs to 17 residues. The CDR3, as DNA: TGCGCCAGCAGCTTGGCTGCGGCATTCACTAGCACAGATACGCAGTATTTT. Translating gives CASSLAAAFTSTDTQYF. Using reference TRBV5-1 and TRBJ2-3 for the parts outside the CDR3, the full variable domain is KAGVTQTPRYLIKTRGQQVTLSCSPISGHRSVSWYQQTPGQGLQFLFEYFSETQRNKGNFPGRFSGRQFSNSRSEMNVSTLELGDSALYLCASSLAAAFTSTDTQYFGPGTRLTVL.

This clonotype was observed many times. V gene TRBV19 combines with J gene TRBJ2-7; 10 bases line up with TRBD2. Germline V CDR1 and CDR2: LNHDA, SQIVND (reference sequence). The CDR3 covers 15 residues. As DNA, the CDR3 is TGTGCGACAAGGCCAACTAGCGGGAAGACCTACGAGCAGTACTTC. Amino acid sequence: CATRPTSGKTYEQYF.